The 2 T cell receptor beta chains below were found in one sample sequenced in a study of cytomegalovirus exposure and HLA in healthy donors. PCR used 60 Vbeta primers and 13 Jbeta primers. Libraries were prepared by immunoSEQ multiplex PCR; TCRdb keeps only in-frame clonotypes and omits some of them. The table has 200,000 or so clones, approximately 87% seen once. Material: PBMCs. These TCRs come from a man aged 25 to 40 in good health and CMV-seronegative.

The chain joins TRBV7-2 to TRBJ1-5; 7 bases line up with TRBD1. The junction had 6 bases not matched to a gene; V was cut back by 5 bases and J by 5 bases. CDR1 and CDR2 from the germline V gene are SGHTA and FQGNSA. CDR3 size: 14 residues. The CDR3 bases are TGTGCCAGCAGCCTTCGACAGGGCGATCAGCCCCAGCATTTT. It is translated as CASSLRQGDQPQHF.

The rearrangement joins TRBV27 to TRBJ2-5; 8 bases map to TRBD1. This CDR3 is 14 amino acids long. Germline V lookup: CDR1 MNHEY, CDR2 SMNVEV (reference sequence). The V segment lost 5 bases and the J segment 2 bases; nucleotides outside the gene matches: 4. This CDR3 is CASSPRDRQETQYF. In DNA form, the CDR3 reads TGTGCCAGCAGTCCACGGGACAGGCAAGAGACCCAGTACTTC.